This entry is about one T cell receptor beta chain. Its antigen is not identified. Trimming took off 3 bases at V and 10 bases at J, with 13 bases between the two ends. The CDR3 consists of 13 residues. Germline V gives CDR1 GTSNPN, CDR2 SVGIG (reference sequence). Treatment defined: oral pan-JAK inhibitor, 5-10 mg twice daily. From PBMCs, CD4+ and CD8+ T cells were sorted. These data belong to a study of CD8+ T cells in alopecia areata. The wider study: Each day, treated patients took oral tofacitinib twice, at 5 to 10 mg per dose. Treatment with tofacitinib (6 to 18 months) was followed by 6 months off drug.

Investigators isolated RNA and reverse transcribed it into cDNA to act as the sequencing template. The table came from immunoSEQ multiplex PCR; TCRdb's copy has only in-frame clones and leaves some out. The sample consists of about 220,000 clones, around three fifths of them appearing once. Overall study results and limits: Scalp sample sequencing also detects resident alphabeta T cells of normal skin.

The chain joins TRBV30 to TRBJ1-6; D gene uncertain. The origin of this receptor is a human donor with alopecia areata. The specimen comprised CD4+ T cells sorted from blood, sampled at week 4, from a patient treated with tofacitinib. The CDR3 DNA is TGTGCCTGGAGCTCGGGGTCGGGGTCACCCCTCCACTTT. Translation gives CAWSSGSGSPLHF.